This TCR beta chain was identified during a study of T cells in Graves' hyperthyroidism and ophthalmopathy. RNA transcripts served as the template for amplifying TCR beta CDR3 regions. During a first-round RT-PCR of the TCR CDR3, the HTBI primer set was used. Using its own MiXCR run on the multiplex PCR reads, TCRdb lists one record per CDR3 protein. In the table there are approximately 740,000 distinct CDR3 sequences, around 13% of which are singletons. V lost 3 bases and J lost 4, with 15 bases in between. In germline, CDR1 is DFQATT, CDR2 SNEGSKA (reference sequence). The CDR3 covers 14 residues. This clonotype has only a few counts.

This receptor was taken from a woman aged 18 to 35 with Graves' hyperthyroidism. The sample comprised blood. The gene calls are TRBV20-1 and TRBJ1-2; no clear D. The CDR3 bases are TGCAGTGCTAGGGTGGGAGCTGATTTCTATGGCTACACCTTC. This translates into CSARVGADFYGYTF.